Listed below are T cell receptor beta chains from one sample, sequenced in a study of cytomegalovirus exposure and HLA in healthy donors. Only in-frame clones appear in the TCRdb table, and some are missing; sequencing was by immunoSEQ multiplex PCR. The profile shows about 190,000 clones, around 81% of them singletons. The sequencing sample was made of PBMCs. The receptors derive from a woman in her 30s in good health and CMV-seronegative. Both conserved end residues are part of each CDR3. The D gene is left open where the match is weak. Not all rows give a size; the values are once, few, many and, for expanded clones, a class.

d_gene,v_gene,abundance,j_gene,CDR3nt,CDR3aa
NA,TRBV19,once,TRBJ1-2,TGTGCCAGTAGAAGTTCTGGACATTACTATGGCTACACCTTC,CASRSSGHYYGYTF
TRBD1,TRBV4-2,NA,TRBJ2-4,TGTGCCAGCAGCCAGGGACAGGAGGCCAAAAACATTCAGTACTTC,CASSQGQEAKNIQYF
TRBD2,TRBV11-2,NA,TRBJ2-7,TGTGCCAGCAGCTTAGGGGAGGGTTTCTCCTACGAGCAGTACTTC,CASSLGEGFSYEQYF
NA,TRBV11-2,NA,TRBJ1-3,TGTGCCAGCAGCTTAGCGTGGGGCGCGGGAAACACCATATATTTT,CASSLAWGAGNTIYF
NA,TRBV5-4,NA,TRBJ2-2,TGTGCCAGCAGCCTGAGTTGGGGGGTGAACACCGGGGAGCTGTTTTTT,CASSLSWGVNTGELFF
NA,TRBV27,NA,TRBJ2-3,TGTGCCAGCAGTGAGCCTGGGACACCTCAAGGGGATACGCAGTATTTT,CASSEPGTPQGDTQYF
NA,TRBV15,NA,TRBJ2-7,TGTGCCACCAGCAGAGGATCCGGGACATCCTCCTACGAGCAGTACTTC,CATSRGSGTSSYEQYF
TRBD2,TRBV6-6,NA,TRBJ2-2,TGTGCCAGCAGTGGGACTAGCGGGAGTCACGGGGAGCTGTTTTTT,CASSGTSGSHGELFF
NA,TRBV19,NA,TRBJ2-4,TGTGCCAGTAGTATCCAGGGTACGGGCAAAAACAGTCAGTACTTC,CASSIQGTGKNSQYF
NA,TRBV5-6,NA,TRBJ1-2,TGTGCCAGCAGTTTACAGGGACATGGCTACACCTTC,CASSLQGHGYTF
TRBD1,TRBV6-5,NA,TRBJ1-3,TGTGCCAGCACCAGGGGACAGGGCGCTGGAAACACCATATATTTT,CASTRGQGAGNTIYF
TRBD1,TRBV28,NA,TRBJ1-5,TGTGCCAGCAGTGAACAGGGGACAAGCAATCAGCCCCAGCATTTT,CASSEQGTSNQPQHF
TRBD1,TRBV7-2,NA,TRBJ2-2,TGTGCCAGCAGCAGGTGGACAGGAGCCACCGGGGAGCTGTTTTTT,CASSRWTGATGELFF
TRBD2,TRBV27,NA,TRBJ2-1,TGTGCCAGCAGTTCCGGGACTAGCGGGAGCACTGAGCAGTTCTTC,CASSSGTSGSTEQFF
TRBD1,TRBV2,NA,TRBJ2-7,TGTGCCAGCAGGGGACAGGGGGCGGGCGAGCAGTACTTC,CASRGQGAGEQYF
NA,TRBV6-6,once,TRBJ1-1,TGTGCCAGCAGTTCCGGACAAGTCACTGAAGCTTTCTTT,CASSSGQVTEAFF
TRBD2,TRBV6-5,NA,TRBJ2-5,TGTGCCAGCAGTTACTCTGCTAGCGGGTATCAAGAGACCCAGTACTTC,CASSYSASGYQETQYF
TRBD2,TRBV4-3,NA,TRBJ2-2,TGCGCCAGCAGCCAAGAGCCAGCGGGAGAGCTAACCGGGGAGCTGTTTTTT,CASSQEPAGELTGELFF
NA,TRBV7-2,NA,TRBJ2-7,TGTGCCAGCAGCCACCGGGACAAAACCTACGAGCAGTACTTC,CASSHRDKTYEQYF
TRBD2,TRBV27,NA,TRBJ2-1,TGTGCCAGCAGTTACGGACTAGCGGGAGCTGGTGAGCAGTTCTTC,CASSYGLAGAGEQFF
TRBD2,TRBV2,NA,TRBJ2-1,TGTGCCAGCAGTGTAGGACTAGATTTCGGCGAGCAGTTCTTC,CASSVGLDFGEQFF
NA,TRBV7-9,NA,TRBJ2-2,TGTGCCAGCAGCTCGAGAATAGGGGGGGGCACCGCGAACACCGGGGAGCTGTTTTTT,CASSSRIGGGTANTGELFF
NA,TRBV9,NA,TRBJ1-1,TGTGCCAGCAGCGCGCGACAGACCATGAACACTGAAGCTTTCTTT,CASSARQTMNTEAFF
TRBD1,TRBV4-1,few,TRBJ1-1,TGCGCCAGCAGCCAGAGGGACAGGGCGAACACTGAAGCTTTCTTT,CASSQRDRANTEAFF
NA,TRBV28,NA,TRBJ1-4,TGTGCCAGCAGTTTTCAGGGGCCAGAAAAACTGTTTTTT,CASSFQGPEKLFF
NA,TRBV7-9,NA,TRBJ2-7,TGTGCCAGCAGCCGGGAGGGACAGACGTCGGAGCAGTACTTC,CASSREGQTSEQYF
TRBD1,TRBV18,NA,TRBJ1-5,TGTGCCAGCTCACCAGGACAGGACCCCAATCAGCCCCAGCATTTT,CASSPGQDPNQPQHF
TRBD1,TRBV28,NA,TRBJ2-7,TGTGCCAGCAGTTCCCTCGGGACAGGGGAGTACGAGCAGTACTTC,CASSSLGTGEYEQYF
NA,TRBV28,NA,TRBJ2-7,TGTGCCACCTTACAGGGATCCCCCTACGAGCAGTACTTC,CATLQGSPYEQYF
NA,TRBV6-5,NA,TRBJ2-7,TGTGCCAGCAGTTACCTAGGACTTTCTGAGCAGTACTTC,CASSYLGLSEQYF
TRBD1,TRBV28,NA,TRBJ2-7,TGTGCCAGCAGCCCGGACAGGGACGAGCAGTACTTC,CASSPDRDEQYF
NA,TRBV10-3,few,TRBJ1-1,TGTGCCATCAGATTGTCAGGGATCATGAACACTGAAGCTTTCTTT,CAIRLSGIMNTEAFF
TRBD2,TRBV28,NA,TRBJ2-5,TGTGCCAGCAGCCCGGGACTAGCGGGAGGCTGGGGGGAGACCCAGTACTTC,CASSPGLAGGWGETQYF
NA,TRBV7-9,NA,TRBJ2-2,TGTGCCAGCAGCTCCCTGAACACCGGGGAGCTGTTTTTT,CASSSLNTGELFF
NA,TRBV5-1,NA,TRBJ2-1,TGCGCCAGCAGCGAAGGTATGAGGGGGAAGAACAATGAGCAGTTCTTC,CASSEGMRGKNNEQFF
TRBD1,TRBV4-3,NA,TRBJ2-7,TGCGCCAGCAGCCAAGAACTTTCGGGACAGGGGGCGCGGAACGAGCAGTACTTC,CASSQELSGQGARNEQYF
NA,TRBV5-4,NA,TRBJ2-3,TGTGCCAGCAGCTTTTTAAGCACAGATACGCAGTATTTT,CASSFLSTDTQYF
NA,TRBV6-6,NA,TRBJ1-6,TGTGCCAGCAGCCTTGTGGGGAGCTATAATTCACCCCTCCACTTT,CASSLVGSYNSPLHF
NA,TRBV5-1,NA,TRBJ2-4,TGCGCCAGCAGCTTCGCAGGGTCTAAGGACAGTCAGTACTTC,CASSFAGSKDSQYF
TRBD2,TRBV4-2,NA,TRBJ2-1,TGTGCCAGCAGCCAGGGACTAGCGGGATACAATGAGCAGTTCTTC,CASSQGLAGYNEQFF
NA,TRBV18,NA,TRBJ2-3,TGTGCCAGCTCACCAAACCCAAATCCGGGACACCCTCCGCAGTATTTT,CASSPNPNPGHPPQYF
NA,TRBV27,few,TRBJ2-6,TGTGCCAGCAGTTTTTCAAGTGGTGGAGTCTCTGGGGCCAACGGCCTGACTTTC,CASSFSSGGVSGANGLTF
NA,TRBV6-4,NA,TRBJ2-1,TGTGCCAGCAGTGGACAAGGGAGGAAATACAATGAGCAGTTCTTC,CASSGQGRKYNEQFF
TRBD1,TRBV29-1,NA,TRBJ2-7,TGCAGCGTTGAGGCAGGGGGAACCTCCTACGAGCAGTACTTC,CSVEAGGTSYEQYF
NA,TRBV5-1,NA,TRBJ2-3,TGCGCCAGCAAGGAGGGGTCCGCTAGCACAGATACGCAGTATTTT,CASKEGSASTDTQYF
TRBD1,TRBV2,NA,TRBJ1-1,TGTGCCAGCAGTGGAGATAGGACAGGGAAGTTCATTGAAGCTTTCTTT,CASSGDRTGKFIEAFF
NA,TRBV6-5,NA,TRBJ2-2,TGTGCCAGCAGTTACATGGGGCCCGGGGAGCTGTTTTTT,CASSYMGPGELFF
NA,TRBV2,NA,TRBJ2-1,TGTGCCAGCTGGGACACCTCCTACAATGAGCAGTTCTTC,CASWDTSYNEQFF
TRBD2,TRBV7-8,NA,TRBJ2-7,TGTGCCAGCAGCACAACTCCGGGACTAGCGGCCGAGCAGTACTTC,CASSTTPGLAAEQYF
NA,TRBV19,NA,TRBJ2-7,TGTGCCAGTAGTATCGGGGATCATATCTCCTACGAGCAGTACTTC,CASSIGDHISYEQYF
NA,TRBV18,once,TRBJ2-6,TGTGCCAGCTCACCATTCAGGGTCAGCTCTGGGGCCAACGTCCTGACTTTC,CASSPFRVSSGANVLTF
NA,TRBV4-3,few,TRBJ1-2,TGCGCCAGCAGCCAAGATCGTGGAGCCTCTAACTATGGCTACACCTTC,CASSQDRGASNYGYTF